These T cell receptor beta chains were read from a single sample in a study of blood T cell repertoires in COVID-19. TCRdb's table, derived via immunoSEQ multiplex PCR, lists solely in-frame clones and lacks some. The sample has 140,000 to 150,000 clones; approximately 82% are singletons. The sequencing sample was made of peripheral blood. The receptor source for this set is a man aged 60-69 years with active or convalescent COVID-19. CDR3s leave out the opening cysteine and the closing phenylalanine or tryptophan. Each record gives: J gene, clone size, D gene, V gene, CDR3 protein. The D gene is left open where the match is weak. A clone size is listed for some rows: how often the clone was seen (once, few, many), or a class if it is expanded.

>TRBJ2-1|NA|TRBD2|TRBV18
ASSSAGLAGGPGEQF
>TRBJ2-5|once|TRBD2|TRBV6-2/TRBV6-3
ASSDRRGGLETQY
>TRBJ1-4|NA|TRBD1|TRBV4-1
ASSKQGGSTNEKLF
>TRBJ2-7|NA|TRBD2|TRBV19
ASRAGGSYEQY
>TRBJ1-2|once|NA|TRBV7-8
ASTERVGGGYT
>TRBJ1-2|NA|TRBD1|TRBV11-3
ASSKGQNYGYT
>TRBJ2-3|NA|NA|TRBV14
ASSRGQGSRGTDTQY
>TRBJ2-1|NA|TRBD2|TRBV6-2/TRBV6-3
ASSLLAGVGF
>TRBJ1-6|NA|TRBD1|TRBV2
ASSDLGQGTSPLH
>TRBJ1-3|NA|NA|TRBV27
ASSFRGYSGNTIY
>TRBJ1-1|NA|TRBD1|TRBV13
ASSLPPDRVMNTEAF
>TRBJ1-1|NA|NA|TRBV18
ASSPATRGNTEAF
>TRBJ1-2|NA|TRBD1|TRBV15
ATSRTGNYGYT
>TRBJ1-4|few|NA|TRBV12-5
ASGLGGQNEKLF
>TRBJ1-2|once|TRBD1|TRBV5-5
ASSLGDRVGGYT
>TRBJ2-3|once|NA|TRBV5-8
ASEPGLSTDTQY
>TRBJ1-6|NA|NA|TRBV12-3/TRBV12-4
ASSTAGNSPLH
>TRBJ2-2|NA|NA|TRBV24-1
ATSDPRDTGELF
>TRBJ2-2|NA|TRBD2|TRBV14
ASSPMGLSHTGELF
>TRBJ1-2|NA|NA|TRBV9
ASSVVSSNYGYT
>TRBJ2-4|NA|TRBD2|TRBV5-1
ASSLAASGGIQY
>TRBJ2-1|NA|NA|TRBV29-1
SVHSGRTIYNEQF
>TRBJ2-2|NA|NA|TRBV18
ASSPPGLTGVGELF
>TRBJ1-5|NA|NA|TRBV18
ASSPDRNQPQH
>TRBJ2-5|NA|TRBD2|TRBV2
ASSELAGGQETQY
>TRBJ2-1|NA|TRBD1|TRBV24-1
ATSDFPQGENNEQF
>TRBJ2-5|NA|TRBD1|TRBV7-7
ASSFGQGIQETQY
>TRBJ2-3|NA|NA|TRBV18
ASPRGAGRTDTQY
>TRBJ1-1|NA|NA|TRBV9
ASSVAGARTEAF
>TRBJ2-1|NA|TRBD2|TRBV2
ASSGGLAGGNEQF
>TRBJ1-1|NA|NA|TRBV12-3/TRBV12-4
ASSFGDTEAF
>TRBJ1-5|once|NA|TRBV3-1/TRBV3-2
ASSQAVSNQPQH
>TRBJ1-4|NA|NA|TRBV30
AWSVRAVGATNEKLF
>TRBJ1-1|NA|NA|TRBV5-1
ASSSRQGVNTEAF
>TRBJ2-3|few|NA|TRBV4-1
ASSQDTTPGDTQY
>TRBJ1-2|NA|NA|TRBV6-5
ASSLTGLNYGYT
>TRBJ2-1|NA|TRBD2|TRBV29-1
SERGLAIYNEQF
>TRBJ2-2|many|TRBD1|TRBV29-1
SVEDWGGTGESGELF
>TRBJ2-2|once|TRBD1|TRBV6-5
ASSSRTGGIGELF
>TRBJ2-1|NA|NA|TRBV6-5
ASSNQQGVDEQF
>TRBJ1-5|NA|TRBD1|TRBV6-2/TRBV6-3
ASSYQYFQGGDQPQH
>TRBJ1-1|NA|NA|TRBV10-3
ATQSEGVTEAF
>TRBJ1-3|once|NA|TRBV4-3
ASSQAAHSGNTIY
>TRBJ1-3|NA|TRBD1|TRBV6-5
ASRQDRDSGNTIY
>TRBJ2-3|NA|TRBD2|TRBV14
ASSQGTSEGPDTQY
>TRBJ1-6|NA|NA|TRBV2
ASSTGPNNSPLH
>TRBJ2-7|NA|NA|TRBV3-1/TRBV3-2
ASQQTDTYEQY
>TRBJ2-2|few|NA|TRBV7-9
ASSLGGRLGVATGELF